The clone carrying this T cell receptor beta chain was recorded only once. Its antigen is as yet unknown. V lost 7 bases and J 7 bases, leaving 13 bases between the germline ends. This CDR3 contains 12 residues. This sample was included in a study of blood T cells in healthy people across ages. General study results and limits: Roughly linear declines in TCR beta diversity per million T cells occurred with age.

The use of a sample-barcoded 5' primer and a J-beta primer mix characterized a second PCR of about 6 to 11 cycles. TCRdb reprocessed the 5' RACE reads via MiXCR and lists one record per CDR3 protein. The table shows hundreds of thousands of distinct CDR3 sequences, with approximately 44% occurring only once. The V call is TRBV12-3 or TRBV12-4, the J call TRBJ1-2, with D perhaps matching TRBD1 (6 bases). Sequencing was performed on blood. This receptor was obtained from a man aged 55 to 70 in good health. The CDR3, as DNA: TGTGCCAGCAATCACCCACAGGGTGGCTACACCTTC. Translated: CASNHPQGGYTF.